Presented here are 14 T cell receptor beta chains from one specimen sequenced in a study of identical twins. TCRdb re-called the 5' RACE reads with MiXCR, one entry per CDR3 protein. The data hold 250,000 to 350,000 distinct CDR3 sequences, with 9.5% observed a single time. These data were likewise used in another study, on yellow fever vaccine responses in identical twins.

The sample was CD8+ T cells sorted from blood. The receptors here all came from a woman between 18 and 29 years old in good health.

This clonotype occurred a few times. This chain connects TRBV20-1 to TRBJ2-7; possible D gene TRBD2, 5 bases. The CDR3 is made up of 10 amino acids. V shed 7 bases and J shed 6 bases, with 10 bases lying between them. CDR1 is DFQATT, CDR2 SNEGSKA, per germline (reference sequence). The CDR3 DNA sequence: TGCAGTGTGGGCCGGGGCGAGCAGTACTTC. Encoded protein: CSVGRGEQYF.

This clonotype occurred many times. V is TRBV6-2 or TRBV6-3 and J is TRBJ2-2, with 7 bases lining up with TRBD1. The length of the CDR3 is 14 residues. The germline V gene encodes CDR1 MNHEY and CDR2 SVGEGT. V lost 4 bases and J lost 5; bases outside the gene matches: 4. CDR3 bases: TGTGCCAGCAGTTTTGACAGGGAGACCGGGGAGCTGTTTTTT. This codes for CASSFDRETGELFF.

This clonotype was recorded many times. The chain combines TRBV7-8 with TRBJ2-2; no reliable D call. V lost 1 base to trimming and J lost 7 bases, with 7 bases between them. The V gene's germline CDR1 is SGHVS and CDR2 FQNEAQ. The CDR3 contains 13 residues. DNA of the CDR3: TGTGCCAGCAGCTTAGGGACCGGCGGGGAGCTGTTTTTT. It encodes CASSLGTGGELFF.

This chain's CDR3 is CASTMTGVMAYEQYF. In DNA form, the CDR3 reads TGTGCCAGCACCATGACAGGGGTGATGGCCTACGAGCAGTACTTC. The chain carries TRBV28 and TRBJ2-7; 8 bases line up with TRBD1. Germline assignment: CDR1 MDHEN and CDR2 SYDVKM. CDR3 length equals 15 residues. V was pared by 7 bases and J by 2 bases, with 10 bases of the junction left unmatched.

This chain connects TRBV11-2 to TRBJ2-7; 8 bases are shared with TRBD2. The V segment lost 2 bases and the J segment 5 bases; nucleotides outside the gene matches: 5. The germline gives CDR1 SGHAT, CDR2 FQNNGV. The CDR3 has 14 amino acids. The CDR3 sequence is CASSLSGSSNEQYF. DNA of the CDR3: TGTGCCAGCAGCTTAAGCGGGAGTAGCAACGAGCAGTACTTC. Complete variable domain (other parts from reference TRBV11-2 and TRBJ2-7): EAGVAQSPRYKIIEKRQSVAFWCNPISGHATLYWYQQILGQGPKLLIQFQNNGVVDDSQLPKDRFSAERLKGVDSTLKIQPAKLEDSAVYLCASSLSGSSNEQYFGPGTRLTVT.

This chain uses TRBV7-3 with TRBJ2-3; D not certain. The V end lost 1 base, the J end lost 1 base, and 6 bases lay between the germline ends. The V gene's germline CDR1 is SGHTA and CDR2 FQGTGA. The CDR3 runs to 14 residues. The CDR3 sequence is CASSLIDGTDTQYF. The CDR3 DNA sequence: TGTGCCAGCAGCTTAATTGACGGCACAGATACGCAGTATTTT.

This clonotype was seen repeatedly, ten times or more. The V call is TRBV20-1, the J call TRBJ2-7; 8 bases are shared with TRBD1. The CDR3 runs to 17 residues. Germline V gene lookup returns CDR1 DFQATT and CDR2 SNEGSKA (reference sequence). The V gene end was trimmed by 1 base and the J gene end by 6 bases; junction bases not matched to a gene: 17. The CDR3 nucleotides read TGCAGTGCTAGAGCCACCGAAACCGAGACAGGGGTAATCGAGCAGTACTTC. Translated: CSARATETETGVIEQYF.

The chain employs TRBV27 and TRBJ2-1; D is possibly TRBD2 (5 bases). The CDR3 runs 16 residues. From germline, CDR1 is MNHEY and CDR2 SMNVEV (reference sequence). V was cut by 0 bases and J by 2 bases, with 11 bases left in between. CDR3 DNA: TGTGCCAGCAGTTTATCGGCGGGCTTGACCTACAATGAGCAGTTCTTC. Amino acid sequence: CASSLSAGLTYNEQFF.

This clonotype was seen many times. The chain has TRBV5-6 and TRBJ2-2; D unclear. This CDR3 has 15 residues. The germline V gene has CDR1 SGHDT and CDR2 YYEEEE. V gave up 0 bases and J gave up 4 bases, with 10 bases separating them. The CDR3 region is CASSLVVGSTGELFF. For the CDR3, the DNA is TGTGCCAGCAGCTTGGTCGTAGGCAGCACCGGGGAGCTGTTTTTT.

The genes are TRBV3-1 and TRBJ1-4; no definite D call. The germline gives CDR1 LGHDT, CDR2 YNNKEL (reference sequence). The CDR3 has 14 amino acids. Trimming stripped 5 bases from V and 6 bases from J, with 13 bases between. The CDR3 DNA is TGTGCCAGCAGCTCGGACTCTAGACATGAAAAACTGTTTTTT. The encoded protein is CASSSDSRHEKLFF.

This chain links TRBV27 with TRBJ1-5, with 8 bases identical to TRBD1. Germline trimming cut 5 bases from V and 6 bases from J; bases unmatched to any gene: 6. Germline CDR1 and CDR2: MNHEY and SMNVEV (reference sequence). The CDR3 is made up of 14 amino acids. CDR3 DNA sequence: TGTGCCAGCAGTCCGGGACAGGTGGGTCAGCCCCAGCATTTT. Amino acid sequence: CASSPGQVGQPQHF.

The chain's CDR3 is CASSQAPRVSSYEQYF. The CDR3 DNA reads as TGTGCCAGCAGCCAAGCCCCCAGGGTATCTTCCTACGAGCAGTACTTC. The chain couples TRBV14 to TRBJ2-7; a weak D match, TRBD1 (5 bases). The length of the CDR3 is 16 residues. With 1 base removed from V and 1 base from J, the gap between germline ends came to 14 bases. CDR1 is SGHDN and CDR2 is FVKESK in the germline V gene.

This clonotype showed up just a few times. J is TRBJ2-6 and V is TRBV4-3; no clear D. There are 16 residues in the CDR3. V shed 0 bases and J shed 0 bases, with 6 bases lying between them. The V gene's germline CDR1 is LGHNA and CDR2 YSLEER. CDR3 DNA sequence: TGCGCCAGCAGCCAAGAGGCCAACTCTGGGGCCAACGTCCTGACTTTC. Translation gives CASSQEANSGANVLTF.

A few counts support this clonotype. V is TRBV18 and J is TRBJ2-5, with D unclear. The CDR3 sequence is 14 residues long. Germline V CDR1 and CDR2: KGHSH, LQKENI. Trimming left V 0 bases short and J 2 bases short, with 7 bases between. In DNA form, the CDR3 reads TGTGCCAGCTCACCACCGTACTTTCAAGAGACCCAGTACTTC. Protein product: CASSPPYFQETQYF. Full variable domain (rest looked up from reference TRBV18 and TRBJ2-5): NAGVMQNPRHLVRRRGQEARLRCSPMKGHSHVYWYRQLPEEGLKFMVYLQKENIIDESGMPKERFSAEFPKEGPSILRIQQVVRGDSAAYFCASSPPYFQETQYFGPGTRLLVL.